A single sample gave rise to the 15 T cell receptor beta chains below, sequenced in a study of cytomegalovirus exposure and HLA in healthy donors. This PCR relied on a set of 60 Vbeta primers and 13 Jbeta primers. Repertoires were generated with immunoSEQ multiplex PCR, while TCRdb's copy carries only in-frame clones and drops some. The data contain roughly 100,000 clones, around 75% of them seen just once; the ten biggest clones take up around 2.1%. What was sequenced was PBMCs. The receptors were gathered from a man younger than 40 in good health and CMV-seronegative.

This chain links TRBV5-1 with TRBJ1-1, with D perhaps TRBD1 (5 bases). V gave up 3 bases and J gave up 2 bases, with 14 bases separating them. The CDR3 has 15 amino acids. Germline V CDR1 and CDR2: SGHRS, YFSETQ. The DNA of the CDR3 is TGCGCCAGCAGCTCTCCCCAGGGTTTAAACACTGAAGCTTTCTTT. Its translation is CASSSPQGLNTEAFF.

The genes are TRBV5-1 and TRBJ2-3, with unresolved D. Germline V lookup: CDR1 SGHRS, CDR2 YFSETQ. The CDR3 is made up of 16 amino acids. Trimming took off 0 bases at V and 0 bases at J, with 11 bases between the two ends. The DNA of the CDR3 is TGCGCCAGCAGCTTGGGTGGAGTATCTAGCACAGATACGCAGTATTTT. Protein: CASSLGGVSSTDTQYF. The full variable domain, in which reference TRBV5-1 and TRBJ2-3 provide the parts outside the CDR3, is KAGVTQTPRYLIKTRGQQVTLSCSPISGHRSVSWYQQTPGQGLQFLFEYFSETQRNKGNFPGRFSGRQFSNSRSEMNVSTLELGDSALYLCASSLGGVSSTDTQYFGPGTRLTVL.

The chain couples TRBV5-1 to TRBJ2-7, with TRBD1 matching 7 bases. J lost 3 bases, V lost 0 bases, and 3 bases had no gene match. CDR1 is SGHRS, CDR2 YFSETQ, per germline. The CDR3 extends over 14 amino acids. CDR3 bases: TGCGCCAGCAGCTTGGGGGCAGGGGGCTACGAGCAGTACTTC. This encodes CASSLGAGGYEQYF.

This rearrangement joins TRBV29-1 to TRBJ2-5; D is ambiguous. Trimming left V 6 bases short and J 2 bases short, with 10 bases between. This CDR3 has 12 amino acids. Germline V gives CDR1 SQVTM, CDR2 ANQGSEA. This CDR3 reads CSVFPAQETQYF. In DNA, the CDR3 is TGCAGCGTCTTCCCAGCGCAAGAGACCCAGTACTTC.

V usage is TRBV19 and J usage is TRBJ1-5; tentatively, D is TRBD1 (5 bases). V was pared by 1 base and J by 8 bases, with 15 bases between. Germline V gene data show CDR1 as LNHDA and CDR2 as SQIVND (reference sequence). The CDR3 totals 15 residues. In nucleotides, the CDR3 is TGTGCCAGTAGTATAGTGGGGCAGGGAAGTGAGCCCCAGCATTTT. It is translated as CASSIVGQGSEPQHF.

This clone was seen only once. The V gene is TRBV30, the J gene TRBJ1-1, with 8 bases that match TRBD1. The CDR3 length is 12 residues. Germline V gene lookup returns CDR1 GTSNPN and CDR2 SVGIG (reference sequence). J was trimmed by 4 bases and V by 5 bases; bases with no gene match: 3. This CDR3 reads CAWGTGGTEAFF. Here the CDR3 DNA reads TGTGCCTGGGGTACAGGGGGCACTGAAGCTTTCTTT.

This clone was detected a few times. V usage is TRBV5-4 and J usage is TRBJ2-5, with 10 positions matching TRBD2. Looked up from germline, CDR1 is SGHNT and CDR2 is YYREEE (reference sequence). V was pared by 4 bases and J by 5 bases, with 5 bases of the junction left unmatched. The CDR3 length is 14 residues. CDR3 sequence reads: CASSLSGGLETQYF. The CDR3 region has the DNA TGTGCCAGCAGCCTTAGCGGGGGGCTGGAGACCCAGTACTTC.

This rearrangement joins TRBV9 to TRBJ1-4, with D possibly TRBD1 on 6 matching bases. Trimming took off 0 bases at V and 12 bases at J, with 15 bases between the two ends. The CDR3 is 14 amino acids. The germline V gene encodes CDR1 SGDLS and CDR2 YYNGEE. CDR3 in DNA: TGTGCCAGCAGCGTAGGGGACACCAGGGGAGAACTGTTTTTT. It translates to CASSVGDTRGELFF.

The CDR3 region is CASSSGLATSTDTQYF. CDR3 coding DNA: TGTGCCAGCAGTTCGGGACTAGCGACTAGCACAGATACGCAGTATTTT. V usage is TRBV28 and J usage is TRBJ2-3; 10 nucleotides line up with TRBD2. Trimming removed 4 bases from V and 0 bases from J; junction bases left unmatched: 4. CDR3 length equals 16 residues. The germline CDR1 and CDR2 sequences are MDHEN and SYDVKM.

This chain links TRBV5-4 with TRBJ2-1, with 12 bases aligning to TRBD2. With 5 bases clipped from V and 1 base from J, the junction kept 1 base outside the gene matches. This CDR3 region has 15 residues. Germline V gives CDR1 SGHNT, CDR2 YYREEE (reference sequence). CDR3: CASRLAGGSYNEQFF. The DNA of the CDR3 is TGTGCCAGCAGACTAGCGGGAGGATCCTACAATGAGCAGTTCTTC.

The chain links TRBV29-1 to TRBJ2-7, with TRBD2 as a possible D gene (6 bases). V shed 5 bases and J shed 6 bases, with 17 bases lying between them. The CDR3 consists of 13 residues. The germline V gene encodes CDR1 SQVTM and CDR2 ANQGSEA. CDR3 region: CSVTVGTEGEQYF. The CDR3 bases are TGCAGCGTTACAGTTGGGACGGAGGGCGAGCAGTACTTC.

Points on this clone: The sample carries other DNA sequences with the same CDR3. V gene TRBV6-5 combines with J gene TRBJ2-7; 7 nucleotides match TRBD1. CDR3 length equals 14 residues. CDR1 and CDR2 from the germline V gene are MNHEY and SVGAGI. V lost 5 bases, J lost 5 bases, and 9 bases stayed unmatched. This CDR3 reads CASSRTQGEDEQYF. In DNA, the CDR3 is TGTGCCAGCAGTCGCACGCAGGGGGAAGACGAGCAGTACTTC.

V and J are TRBV27 and TRBJ1-1; D unclear. The CDR3 has 15 residues. The ends were cut back, 0 bases at V and 2 bases at J, with 10 bases in the middle. From germline, CDR1 is MNHEY and CDR2 SMNVEV (reference sequence). The CDR3 loop is CASSLSFQDNTEAFF. CDR3 nucleotides: TGTGCCAGCAGTTTATCGTTCCAGGATAACACTGAAGCTTTCTTT.

The gene calls are TRBV28 and TRBJ2-7; 12 bases map to TRBD2. The CDR3 runs 15 residues. The germline V gene has CDR1 MDHEN and CDR2 SYDVKM. Trimming cost V 6 bases and J 3 bases; bases outside gene matches: 6. This chain's CDR3 is CASSRGLAGLYEQYF. The CDR3 DNA follows: TGTGCCAGCAGCCGGGGACTAGCGGGCCTCTACGAGCAGTACTTC.

This clone has just a few counts. The V and J genes are TRBV2 and TRBJ2-5; 9 bases agree with TRBD1. The CDR3 runs 15 residues. J gave up 7 bases and V 8 bases, and 14 bases lay outside the gene matches. Germline CDR1 reads SNHLY; CDR2 reads FYNNEI. DNA for the CDR3: TGTGCCAGCCTAAGTACAACAGGGGGCGGGGGGACCCAGTACTTC. This encodes CASLSTTGGGGTQYF. The full variable domain, rest sourced from reference TRBV2 and TRBJ2-5, is EPEVTQTPSHQVTQMGQEVILRCVPISNHLYFYWYRQILGQKVEFLVSFYNNEISEKSEIFDDQFSVERPDGSNFTLKIRSTKLEDSAMYFCASLSTTGGGGTQYFGPGTRLLVL.